The 7 T cell receptor beta chains listed next were all sequenced from one sample in a study of T cell changes during pregnancy in multiple sclerosis. Some clones are missing from TCRdb's copy, which holds only in-frame ones; the method was immunoSEQ multiplex PCR. Of tens of thousands of clones in the sample, 80% to 95% were seen once. The sample was peripheral blood, taken after pregnancy. These receptors were taken from a female donor in good health, enrolled as a control in a pregnancy study.

The chain carries TRBV19 and TRBJ1-3; TRBD1 is a possible D gene (5 bases). CDR1 LNHDA and CDR2 SQIVND come from the germline V gene (reference sequence). With 5 bases removed from V and 0 bases from J, the gap between germline ends came to 8 bases. The CDR3 extends over 14 amino acids. The CDR3 region has the DNA TGTGCCAGTAGTTTACAGGTCTCTGGAAACACCATATATTTT. The encoded protein is CASSLQVSGNTIYF.

The chain uses TRBV7-3 and TRBJ2-3; 7 nucleotides align to TRBD1. V lost 2 bases to trimming and J lost 5 bases; unmatched junction nucleotides: 4. This CDR3 region has 14 residues. Germline CDR1 SGHTA, CDR2 FQGTGA. The CDR3 DNA reads as TGTGCCAGCAGCTTAGAGGGGGCGAGAGATACGCAGTATTTT. As protein: CASSLEGARDTQYF. The variable domain in full, completed from reference TRBV7-3 and TRBJ2-3, reads GAGVSQTPSNKVTEKGKYVELRCDPISGHTALYWYRQSLGQGPEFLIYFQGTGAADDSGLPNDRFFAVRPEGSVSTLKIQRTERGDSAVYLCASSLEGARDTQYFGPGTRLTVL.

This clone has a single count. The J gene is TRBJ2-3, the V gene TRBV28; D remains ambiguous. Germline loops: CDR1 MDHEN, CDR2 SYDVKM. V was shortened by 5 bases and J by 6 bases, with 15 bases between the two germline ends. The CDR3 extends over 14 amino acids. This CDR3 reads CASSPPVSTDTQYF. The CDR3 nucleotides read TGTGCCAGCAGTCCCCCAGTCTCCACGGATACGCAGTATTTT.

Only one count was recorded for this clone. This chain links TRBV5-6 with TRBJ2-2; 8 bases match TRBD1. V dropped 5 bases and J dropped 5; count of bases not matched to a gene: 5. Germline V gene lookup returns CDR1 SGHDT and CDR2 YYEEEE. CDR3 length equals 14 residues. As DNA, the CDR3 is TGTGCCAGCAGGGCCGGGACAGGAACCGGGGAGCTGTTTTTT. Amino acids: CASRAGTGTGELFF.

The V gene is TRBV7-9, the J gene TRBJ2-7, with 11 bases lining up with TRBD1. Germline V gene data show CDR1 as SEHNR and CDR2 as FQNEAQ (reference sequence). V dropped 4 bases and J dropped 6; count of bases not matched to a gene: 8. The CDR3 sequence is 15 residues long. CDR3: CASSSPGQGAGEQYF. The CDR3 coding sequence is TGTGCCAGCAGCTCACCCGGACAGGGGGCGGGCGAGCAGTACTTC.

The chain combines TRBV14 with TRBJ1-2; the D gene is possibly TRBD1 (5 bases). Trimming cost V 1 base and J 1 base, with 10 bases left between them. From germline, CDR1 is SGHDN and CDR2 FVKESK. The CDR3 loop spans 15 amino acids. CDR3: CASSQVGRGNYGYTF. Here the CDR3 DNA reads TGTGCCAGCAGCCAAGTCGGTAGGGGTAACTATGGCTACACCTTC.

The V call is TRBV29-1, the J call TRBJ2-3; the match to TRBD2 covers 10 bases. Germline lookup yields CDR1 SQVTM and CDR2 ANQGSEA. The V and J ends lost 4 bases and 2 bases, in that order; junction bases with no gene match: 3. This CDR3 is built from 14 residues. The CDR3 nucleotides are TGCAGCGTTGCTACTAGCGGGGACACAGATACGCAGTATTTT. It encodes CSVATSGDTDTQYF.